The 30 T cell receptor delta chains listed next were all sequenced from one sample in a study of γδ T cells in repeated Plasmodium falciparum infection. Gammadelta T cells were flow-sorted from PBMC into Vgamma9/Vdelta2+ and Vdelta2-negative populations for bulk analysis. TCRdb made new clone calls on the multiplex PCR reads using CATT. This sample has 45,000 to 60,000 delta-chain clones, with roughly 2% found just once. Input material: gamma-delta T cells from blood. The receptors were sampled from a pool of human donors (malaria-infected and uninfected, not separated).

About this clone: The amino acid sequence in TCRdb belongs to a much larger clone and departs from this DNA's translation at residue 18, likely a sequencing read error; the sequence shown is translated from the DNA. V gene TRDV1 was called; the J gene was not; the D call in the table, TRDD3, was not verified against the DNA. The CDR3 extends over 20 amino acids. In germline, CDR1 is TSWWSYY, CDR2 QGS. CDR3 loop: CALGAFPLLPNWEHTDKPIF. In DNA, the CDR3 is TGTGCTCTTGGGGCCTTCCCCCTCCTTCCTAACTGGGAACACACCGATAAACCCATCTTT.

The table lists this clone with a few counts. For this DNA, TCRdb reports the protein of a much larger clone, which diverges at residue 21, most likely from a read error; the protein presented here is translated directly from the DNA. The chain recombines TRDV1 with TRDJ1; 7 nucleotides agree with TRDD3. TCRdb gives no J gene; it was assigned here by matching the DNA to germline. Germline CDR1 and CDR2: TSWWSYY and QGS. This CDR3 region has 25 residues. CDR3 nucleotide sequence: TGTGCTCTTGGGGAACCCCTCCTCTTAGGGGGGATTCCCCCCCATCCTCTCTTGTACACCAATAAACTCATCTTT. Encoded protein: CALGEPLLLGGIPPHPLLYTNKLIF.

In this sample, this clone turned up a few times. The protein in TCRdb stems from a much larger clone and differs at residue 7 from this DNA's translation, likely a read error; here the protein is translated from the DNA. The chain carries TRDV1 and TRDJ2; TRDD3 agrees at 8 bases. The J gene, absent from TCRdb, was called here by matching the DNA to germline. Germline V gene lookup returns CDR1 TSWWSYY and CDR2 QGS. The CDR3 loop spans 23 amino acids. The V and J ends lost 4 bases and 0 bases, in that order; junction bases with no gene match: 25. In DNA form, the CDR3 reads TGTGCTCTTGGGGCGATGGGCTTCCTCCATTTCACTGGGGGTCCCGCTTTGACAGCACAACTCTTCTTT. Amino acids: CALGAMGFLHFTGGPALTAQLFF.

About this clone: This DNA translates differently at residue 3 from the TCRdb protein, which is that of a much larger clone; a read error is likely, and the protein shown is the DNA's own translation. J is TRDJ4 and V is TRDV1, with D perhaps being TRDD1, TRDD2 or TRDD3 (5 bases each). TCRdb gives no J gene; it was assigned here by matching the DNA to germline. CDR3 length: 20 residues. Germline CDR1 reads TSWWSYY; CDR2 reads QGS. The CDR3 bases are TGTGCTATTGGGGAAATGATCGCCTACCTCTATACTGGAATTAACAGACCCCTGATCTTT. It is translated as CAIGEMIAYLYTGINRPLIF.

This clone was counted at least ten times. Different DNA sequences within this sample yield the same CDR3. CDR3 coding DNA: TGTGCTCTTGGGGAAGGGCGACCCTGGTACTGGGGGATAAGGACAACCGATAAACTCATCTTT. As protein: CALGEGRPWYWGIRTTDKLIF. The chain has TRDV1 and TRDJ1, with 11 positions matching TRDD3. CDR1 and CDR2 (germline): TSWWSYY, QGS. Trimming took 2 bases from V and 2 from J; bases not matched to a gene: 19. This CDR3 is built from 21 residues.

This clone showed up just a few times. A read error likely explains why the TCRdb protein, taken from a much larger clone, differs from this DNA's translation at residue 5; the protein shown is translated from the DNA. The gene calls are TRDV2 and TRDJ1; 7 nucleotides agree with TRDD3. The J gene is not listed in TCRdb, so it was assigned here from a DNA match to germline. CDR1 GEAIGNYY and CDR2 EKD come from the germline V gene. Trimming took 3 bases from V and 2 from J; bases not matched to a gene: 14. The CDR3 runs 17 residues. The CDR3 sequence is CACDSVGEAPRTDKLIF. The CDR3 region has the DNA TGTGCCTGTGACTCCGTGGGGGAGGCCCCGAGAACCGATAAACTCATCTTT.

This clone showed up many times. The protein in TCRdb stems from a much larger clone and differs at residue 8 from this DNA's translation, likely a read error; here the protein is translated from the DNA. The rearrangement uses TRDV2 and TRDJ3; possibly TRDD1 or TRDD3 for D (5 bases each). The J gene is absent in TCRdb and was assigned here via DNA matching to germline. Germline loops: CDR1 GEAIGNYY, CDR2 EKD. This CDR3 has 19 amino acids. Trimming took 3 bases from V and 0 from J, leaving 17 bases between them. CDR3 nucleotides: TGTGCCTGTGACTCCGTGGGGAATAGGAGCTCCTGGGACACCCGACAGATGTTTTTC. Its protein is CACDSVGNRSSWDTRQMFF.

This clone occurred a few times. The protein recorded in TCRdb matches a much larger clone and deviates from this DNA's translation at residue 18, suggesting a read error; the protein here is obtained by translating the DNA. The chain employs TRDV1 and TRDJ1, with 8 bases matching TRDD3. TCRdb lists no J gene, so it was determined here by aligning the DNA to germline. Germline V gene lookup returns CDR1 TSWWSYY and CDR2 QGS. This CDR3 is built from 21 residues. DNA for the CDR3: TGTGCTCTTGGGGAAGGGATCCTAAGTCGACTGGGGGTCATGTACACCGATAGACTCATCTTT. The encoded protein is CALGEGILSRLGVMYTDRLIF.

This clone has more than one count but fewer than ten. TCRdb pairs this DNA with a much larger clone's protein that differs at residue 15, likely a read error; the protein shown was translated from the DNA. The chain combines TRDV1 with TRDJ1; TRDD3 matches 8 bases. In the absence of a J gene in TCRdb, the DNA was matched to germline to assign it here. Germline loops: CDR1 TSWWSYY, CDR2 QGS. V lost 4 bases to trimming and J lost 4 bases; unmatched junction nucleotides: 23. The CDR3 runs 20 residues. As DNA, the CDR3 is TGTGCTCTTGGGGGGATTCTCCTCCCGGGATACGCCTCCTACATCGATAAACTCATCTTT. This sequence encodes CALGGILLPGYASYIDKLIF.

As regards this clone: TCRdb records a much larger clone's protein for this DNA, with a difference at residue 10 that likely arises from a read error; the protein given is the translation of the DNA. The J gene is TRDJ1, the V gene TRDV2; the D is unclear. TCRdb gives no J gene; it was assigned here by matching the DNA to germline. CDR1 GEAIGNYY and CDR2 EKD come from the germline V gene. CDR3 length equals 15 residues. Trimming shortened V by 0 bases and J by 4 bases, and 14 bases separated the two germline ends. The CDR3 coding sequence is TGTGCCTGTGACACCGTGGGAACCTTGTGCGATAAACTCATCTTT. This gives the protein CACDTVGTLCDKLIF.

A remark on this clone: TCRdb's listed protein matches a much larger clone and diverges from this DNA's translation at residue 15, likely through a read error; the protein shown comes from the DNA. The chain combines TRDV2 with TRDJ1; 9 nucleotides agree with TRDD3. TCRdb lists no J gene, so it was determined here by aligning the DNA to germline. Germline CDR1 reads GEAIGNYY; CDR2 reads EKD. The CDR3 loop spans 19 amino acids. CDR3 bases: TGTGCCTGTGACACCTTCCCGGCTCTGGGGGATCCTTTCACCGCTAAACTCATCTTT. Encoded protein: CACDTFPALGDPFTAKLIF.

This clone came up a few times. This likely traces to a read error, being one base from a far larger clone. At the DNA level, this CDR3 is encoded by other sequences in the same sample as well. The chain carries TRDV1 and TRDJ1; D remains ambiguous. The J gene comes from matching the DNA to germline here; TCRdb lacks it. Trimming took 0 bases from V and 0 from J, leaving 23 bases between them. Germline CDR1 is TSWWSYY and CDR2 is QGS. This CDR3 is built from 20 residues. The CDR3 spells CALGELQVRGCPYYTDKLIF. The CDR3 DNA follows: TGTGCTCTTGGGGAACTTCAGGTCCGAGGATGCCCCTATTACACCGATAAACTCATCTTT.

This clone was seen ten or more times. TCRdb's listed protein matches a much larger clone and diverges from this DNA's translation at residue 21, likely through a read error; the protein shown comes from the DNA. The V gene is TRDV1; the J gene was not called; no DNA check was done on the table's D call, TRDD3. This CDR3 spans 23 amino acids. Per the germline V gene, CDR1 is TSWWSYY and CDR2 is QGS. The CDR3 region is CALGVPSIPFHSTGGRAQDKFIF. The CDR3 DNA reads TGTGCTCTTGGGGTTCCGTCTATTCCCTTCCACAGTACTGGGGGGCGAGCCCAGGATAAATTCATCTTT.

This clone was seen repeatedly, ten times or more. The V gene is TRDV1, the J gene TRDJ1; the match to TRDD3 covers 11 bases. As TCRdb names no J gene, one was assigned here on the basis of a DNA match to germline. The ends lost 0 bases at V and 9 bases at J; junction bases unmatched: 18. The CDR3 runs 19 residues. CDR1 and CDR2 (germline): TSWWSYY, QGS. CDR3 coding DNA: TGTGCTCTTGGGGAACTAATAACAATCCCGTACTGGGGGATAAAGGAACTCATCTTT. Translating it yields CALGELITIPYWGIKELIF.

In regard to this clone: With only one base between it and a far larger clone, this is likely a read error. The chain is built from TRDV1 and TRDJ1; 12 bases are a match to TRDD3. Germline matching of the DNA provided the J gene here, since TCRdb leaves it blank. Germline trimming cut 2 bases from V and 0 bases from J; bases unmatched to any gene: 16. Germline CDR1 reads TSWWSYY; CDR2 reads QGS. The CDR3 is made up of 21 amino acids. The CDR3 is CALGESFLRLLGDTYTDKLIF. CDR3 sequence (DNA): TGTGCTCTTGGGGAATCATTCCTGCGGTTACTGGGGGATACCTACACCGATAAACTCATCTTT.

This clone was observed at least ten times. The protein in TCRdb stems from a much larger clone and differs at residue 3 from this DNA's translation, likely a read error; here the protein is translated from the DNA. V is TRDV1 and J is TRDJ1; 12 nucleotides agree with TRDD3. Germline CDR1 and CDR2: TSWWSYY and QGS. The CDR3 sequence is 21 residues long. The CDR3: CAPGSCLPYWGIPRYTDKLIF. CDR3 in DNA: TGTGCTCCTGGGTCCTGCCTGCCGTACTGGGGGATACCACGTTACACCGATAAACTCATCTTT.

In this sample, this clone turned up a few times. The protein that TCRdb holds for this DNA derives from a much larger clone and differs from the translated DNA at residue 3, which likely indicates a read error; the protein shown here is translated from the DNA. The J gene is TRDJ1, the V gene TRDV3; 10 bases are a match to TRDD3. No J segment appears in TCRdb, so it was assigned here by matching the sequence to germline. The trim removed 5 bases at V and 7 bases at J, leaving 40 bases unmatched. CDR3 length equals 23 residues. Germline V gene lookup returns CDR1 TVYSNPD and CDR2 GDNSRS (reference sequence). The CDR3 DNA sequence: TGTGCCCTTGCCTTCAGGGCGGCATTCTGCTACTGGGGGATTCAGGAAAACTGTCCTAAACTCATCTTT. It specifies CALAFRAAFCYWGIQENCPKLIF.

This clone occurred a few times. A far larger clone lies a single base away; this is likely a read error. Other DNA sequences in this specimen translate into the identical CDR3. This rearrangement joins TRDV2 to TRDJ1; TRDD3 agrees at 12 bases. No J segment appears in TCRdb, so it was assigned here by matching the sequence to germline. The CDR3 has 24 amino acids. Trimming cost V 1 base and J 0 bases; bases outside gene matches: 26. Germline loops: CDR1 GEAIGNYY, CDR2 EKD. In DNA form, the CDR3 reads TGTGCCTGTGACACTCTTCCTGGGGGATACGCGGATGCTCAACCCAAATTGTACACCGATAAACTCATCTTT. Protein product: CACDTLPGGYADAQPKLYTDKLIF.

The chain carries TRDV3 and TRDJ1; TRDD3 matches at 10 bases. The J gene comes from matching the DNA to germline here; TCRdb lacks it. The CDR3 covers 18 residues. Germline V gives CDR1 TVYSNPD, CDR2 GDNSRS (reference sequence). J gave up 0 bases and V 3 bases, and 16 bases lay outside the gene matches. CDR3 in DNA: TGTGCCTTCCCCCCCCCGTTTGGGGGATACTCGGACACCGATAAACTCATCTTT. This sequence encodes CAFPPPFGGYSDTDKLIF.

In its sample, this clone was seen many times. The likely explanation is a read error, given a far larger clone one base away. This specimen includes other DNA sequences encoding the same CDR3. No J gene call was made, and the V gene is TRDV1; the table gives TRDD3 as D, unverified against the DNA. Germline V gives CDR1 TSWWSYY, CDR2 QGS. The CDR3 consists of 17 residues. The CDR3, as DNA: TGTGCTCTTGGGATACTACGCTGGGGGTGGAAAACCTATAAACTCATCTTC. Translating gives CALGILRWGWKTYKLIF.

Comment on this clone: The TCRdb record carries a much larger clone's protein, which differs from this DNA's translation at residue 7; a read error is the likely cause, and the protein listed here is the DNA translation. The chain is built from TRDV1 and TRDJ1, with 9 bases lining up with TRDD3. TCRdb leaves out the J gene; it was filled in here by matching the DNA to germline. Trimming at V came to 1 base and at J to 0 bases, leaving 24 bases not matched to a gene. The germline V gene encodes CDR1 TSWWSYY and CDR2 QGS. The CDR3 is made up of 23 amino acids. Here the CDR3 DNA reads TGTGCTCTTGGGGAACAAGAGTATTCCTACGCTATACTGGGGGACCTGTACACCGATAAACTCATCTTT. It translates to CALGEQEYSYAILGDLYTDKLIF.

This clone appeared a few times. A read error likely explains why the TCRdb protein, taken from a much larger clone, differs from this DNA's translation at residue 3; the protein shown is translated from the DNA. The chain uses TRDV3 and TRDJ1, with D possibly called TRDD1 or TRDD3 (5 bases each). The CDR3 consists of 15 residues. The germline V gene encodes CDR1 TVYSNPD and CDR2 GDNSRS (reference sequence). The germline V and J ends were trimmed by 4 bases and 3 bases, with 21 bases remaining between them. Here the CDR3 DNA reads TGTGCCTCCCCGGCCCGGCGGATAGTCGCCGATAAACTCATCTTT. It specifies CASPARRIVADKLIF. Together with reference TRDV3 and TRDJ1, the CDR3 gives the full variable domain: CDKVTQSSPDQTVASGSEVVLLCTYDTVYSNPDLFWYRIRPDYSFQFVFYGDNSRSEGADFTQGRFSVKHILTQKAFHLVISPVRTEDSATYYCASPARRIVADKLIFGKGTRVTVEP.

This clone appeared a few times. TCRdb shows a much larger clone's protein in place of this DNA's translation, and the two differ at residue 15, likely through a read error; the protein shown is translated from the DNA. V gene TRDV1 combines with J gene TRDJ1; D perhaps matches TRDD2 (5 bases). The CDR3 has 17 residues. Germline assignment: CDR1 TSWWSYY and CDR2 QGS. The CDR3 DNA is TGTGCTCTTGGGGAAGTGCTACGGACTCCTAACACCGATAAACCCATCTTT. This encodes CALGEVLRTPNTDKPIF.

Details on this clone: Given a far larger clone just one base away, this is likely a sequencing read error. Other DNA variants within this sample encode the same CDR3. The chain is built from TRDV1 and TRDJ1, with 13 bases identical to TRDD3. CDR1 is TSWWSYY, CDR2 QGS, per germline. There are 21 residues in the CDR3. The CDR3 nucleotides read TGTGCTCTTGGGGAAGGTCAACTATCCGTACTGGGGGATACGTACACCGATAAACTCATCTTC. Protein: CALGEGQLSVLGDTYTDKLIF.

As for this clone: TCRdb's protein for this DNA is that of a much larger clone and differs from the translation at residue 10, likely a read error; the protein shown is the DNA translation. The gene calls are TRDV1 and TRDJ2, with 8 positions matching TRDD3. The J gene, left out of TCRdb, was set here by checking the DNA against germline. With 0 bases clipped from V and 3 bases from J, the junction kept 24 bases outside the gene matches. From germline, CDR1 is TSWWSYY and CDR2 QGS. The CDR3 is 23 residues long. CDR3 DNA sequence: TGTGCTCTTGGGGAACTAGAATCTCTTCCCTATGTGTACTGGGGGCCCGTGACAGCACAACTCTTCTTT. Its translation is CALGELESLPYVYWGPVTAQLFF.

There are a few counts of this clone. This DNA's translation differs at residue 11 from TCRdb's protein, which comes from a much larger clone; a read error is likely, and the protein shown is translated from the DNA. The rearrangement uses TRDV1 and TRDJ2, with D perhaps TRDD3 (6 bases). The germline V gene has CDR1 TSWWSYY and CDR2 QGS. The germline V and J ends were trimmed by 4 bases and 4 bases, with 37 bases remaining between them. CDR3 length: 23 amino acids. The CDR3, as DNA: TGTGCTCTTGGGGTCAAACGAACTGCTGGGAGATACGGGCCCCAATGGAGGACAGCACAACTCTTCTTT. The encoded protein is CALGVKRTAGRYGPQWRTAQLFF.

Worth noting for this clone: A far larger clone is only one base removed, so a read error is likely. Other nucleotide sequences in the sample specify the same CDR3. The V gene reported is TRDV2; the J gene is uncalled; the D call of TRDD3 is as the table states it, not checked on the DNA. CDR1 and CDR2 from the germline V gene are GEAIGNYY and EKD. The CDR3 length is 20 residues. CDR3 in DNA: TGTGCCTGTGACACCCTCCAACTGGGGGATACGGATTCGTACACCGATAAACTAATCTTT. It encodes CACDTLQLGDTDSYTDKLIF.

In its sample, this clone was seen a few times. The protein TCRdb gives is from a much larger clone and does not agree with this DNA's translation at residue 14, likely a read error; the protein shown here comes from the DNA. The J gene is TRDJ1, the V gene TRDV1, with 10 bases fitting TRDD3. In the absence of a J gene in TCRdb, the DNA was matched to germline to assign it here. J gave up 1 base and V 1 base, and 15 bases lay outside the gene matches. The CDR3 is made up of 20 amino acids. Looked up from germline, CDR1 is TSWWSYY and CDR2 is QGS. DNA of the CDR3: TGTGCTCTTGGGGAACGTCTCTCCTACGGGGGATACGCTTCCACCGATAAACTCATCTTT. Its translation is CALGERLSYGGYASTDKLIF.

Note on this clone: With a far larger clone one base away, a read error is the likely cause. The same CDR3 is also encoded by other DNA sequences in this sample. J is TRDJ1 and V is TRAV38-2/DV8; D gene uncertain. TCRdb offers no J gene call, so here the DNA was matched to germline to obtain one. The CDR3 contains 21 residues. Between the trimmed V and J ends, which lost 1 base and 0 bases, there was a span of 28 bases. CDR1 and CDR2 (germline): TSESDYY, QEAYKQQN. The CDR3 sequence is CAYRSSALCLCTSSYTDKLIF. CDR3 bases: TGTGCTTATAGGAGCTCCGCTTTATGCCTCTGCACATCCAGCTACACCGATAAACTCATCTTT.

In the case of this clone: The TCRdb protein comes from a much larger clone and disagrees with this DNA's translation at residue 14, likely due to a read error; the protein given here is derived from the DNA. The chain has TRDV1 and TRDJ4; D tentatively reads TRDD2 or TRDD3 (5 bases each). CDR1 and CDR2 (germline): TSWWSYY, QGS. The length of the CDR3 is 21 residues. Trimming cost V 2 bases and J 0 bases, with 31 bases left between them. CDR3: CALGERRPTRPLLVDTRPLIF. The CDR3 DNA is TGTGCTCTTGGGGAAAGGCGCCCTACACGCCCTTTACTGGTGGATACCAGACCCCTGATCTTT.